The clone carrying this T cell receptor beta chain has a single count. V gave up 5 bases and J gave up 4 bases, with 8 bases separating them. Germline V gives CDR1 SQVTM, CDR2 ANQGSEA. The CDR3 runs to 11 residues. The record originates from a study of blood T cell repertoires in COVID-19. For the study at large: The study drew acute and convalescent COVID-19 samples from the United States, Italy and Spain. Sample material is recorded as cDNA or gDNA derived from T cells, B-cell-depleted T cells, or PBMCs.

Per the study methods: How many nucleated cells were present was estimated from reference gene primer amplification. Measured with immunoSEQ multiplex PCR; TCRdb has only the in-frame clones, and not every one. That table gives V, J and clone size, and the DNA gave D and trimming. Here the sample spans about 39,000 clones, approximately 94% being singletons. The sequence was obtained from a human donor with active COVID-19. The donor label of this sample is uncertain. Sequencing was performed on peripheral blood. V gene TRBV29-1 combines with J gene TRBJ1-2; no firm D call. CDR3 DNA sequence: TGCAGCGTTCCGTTGTCCTATGGCTACACCTTC. This gives the protein CSVPLSYGYTF.